The clone carrying this TCR beta chain was picked up many times. Its antigen is not identified. The sample originates from a study of T cell repertoires in cytomegalovirus infection. Study-level findings and limits: The ex vivo response showed dominance by HLA-C-restricted CMV-specific TCR beta clonotypes.

TCRdb re-derived calls from the reads in MiXCR, one entry per CDR3 protein. The table includes almost 500,000 distinct CDR3 sequences, around 11% detected once. The V and J ends lost 6 bases and 0 bases respectively, with 19 bases between them. The CDR3 totals 17 residues. The chain couples TRBV12-3 or TRBV12-4 to TRBJ2-3; D may correspond to TRBD1 or TRBD2 (7 bases each). The receptor was derived from a human donor in good health (CMV status not recorded). Some clones in this sample may be carry-over from other donors' samples. Sequences were obtained from PBMCs. CDR3 in amino acids: CASSPPGGSGSTDTQYF. CDR3 bases: TGTGCCAGCAGCCCTCCAGGGGGTAGCGGGAGCACAGATACGCAGTATTTT.